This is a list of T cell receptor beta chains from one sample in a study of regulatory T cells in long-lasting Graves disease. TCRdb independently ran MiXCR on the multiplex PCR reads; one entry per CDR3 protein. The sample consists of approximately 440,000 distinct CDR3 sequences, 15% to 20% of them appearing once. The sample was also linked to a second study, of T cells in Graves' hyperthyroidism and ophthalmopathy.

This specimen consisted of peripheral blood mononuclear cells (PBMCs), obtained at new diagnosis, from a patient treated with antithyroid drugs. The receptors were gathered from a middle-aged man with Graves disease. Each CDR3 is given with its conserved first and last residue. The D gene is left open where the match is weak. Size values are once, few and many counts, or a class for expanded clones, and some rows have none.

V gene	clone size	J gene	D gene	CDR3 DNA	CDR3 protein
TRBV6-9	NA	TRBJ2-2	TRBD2	TGTGCCAGCAGTTATGCGGGGGCGAACACCGGGGAGCTGTTTTTT	CASSYAGANTGELFF
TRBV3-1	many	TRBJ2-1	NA	TGTGCCAGCAGCCAAATGGGTAGGGACAATGAGCAGTTCTTC	CASSQMGRDNEQFF
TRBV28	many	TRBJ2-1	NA	TGTGCCAGCAGTTACAGGTATCATGAGCAGTTCTTC	CASSYRYHEQFF
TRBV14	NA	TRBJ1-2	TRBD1	TGTGCCAGCAGCCAACGACAGGGACCAACGTATGGCTACACCTTC	CASSQRQGPTYGYTF
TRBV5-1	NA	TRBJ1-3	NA	TGCGCCAGCAGCAGGGACCCGTCAGGAAACACCATATATTTT	CASSRDPSGNTIYF
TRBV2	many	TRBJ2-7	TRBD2	TGTGCCAGCAGTGAGCTACTAGCGGGGGTACTCTACGAGCAGTACTTC	CASSELLAGVLYEQYF
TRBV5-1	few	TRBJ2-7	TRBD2	TGCGCCAGCAGCCCAACTAGCGGGAACTACGAGCAGTACTTC	CASSPTSGNYEQYF
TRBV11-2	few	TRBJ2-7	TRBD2	TGTGCCAGCACCGGACTAGCGGGAGAAGTACTTTACGAGCAGTACTTC	CASTGLAGEVLYEQYF
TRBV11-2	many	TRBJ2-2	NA	TGTGCCAGCAGCCCCCTACGGTCCGCGAACACCGGGGAGCTGTTTTTT	CASSPLRSANTGELFF
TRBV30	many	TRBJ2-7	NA	TGTGCCTGGAAAAAATTGGTACGTGGGCAGTACTTC	CAWKKLVRGQYF
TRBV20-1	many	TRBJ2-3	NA	TGCAGTGCTAGAGCGATAGCAGATACGCAGTATTTT	CSARAIADTQYF
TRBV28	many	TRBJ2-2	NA	TGTGCCAGCAGCCTTTTGGAGGGGGCGAACACCGGGGAGCTGTTTTTT	CASSLLEGANTGELFF
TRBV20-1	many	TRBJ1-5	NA	TGCAGTGCTAGACAGCCCTTTGGCAATCAGCCCCAGCATTTT	CSARQPFGNQPQHF
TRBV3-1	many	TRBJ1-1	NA	TGTGCCAGCAGCCGGGGCACTGAAGCTTTCTTT	CASSRGTEAFF
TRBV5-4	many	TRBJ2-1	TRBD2	TGTGCCAGCAGCGACGCGCTAGCGGGATACAATGAGCAGTTCTTC	CASSDALAGYNEQFF
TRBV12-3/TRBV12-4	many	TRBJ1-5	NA	TGTGCCAGCAGTTTCGGTTTGAAGTTTCAGCCCCAGCATTTT	CASSFGLKFQPQHF
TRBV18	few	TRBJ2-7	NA	TGTGCCAGCTCAGCCGGGACGGGAAACTACGAGCAGTACTTC	CASSAGTGNYEQYF
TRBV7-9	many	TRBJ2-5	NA	TGTGCCAGCAGCGTGAGAGGCGAGGGGACCCAGTACTTC	CASSVRGEGTQYF
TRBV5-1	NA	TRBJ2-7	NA	TGCGCCAGCAGCTTGGAGTTGTTGGCTGCTCGATCCTACGAGCAGTACTTC	CASSLELLAARSYEQYF
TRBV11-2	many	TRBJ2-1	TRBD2	TGTGCCAGCAGCTCCCTAGCGGGCCGTCCAGGTGAGCAGTTCTTC	CASSSLAGRPGEQFF
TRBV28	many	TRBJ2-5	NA	TGTGCCAGCAGTTTGGGTCAGGGCGGCAAGACCCAGTACTTC	CASSLGQGGKTQYF
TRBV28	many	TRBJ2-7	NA	TGTGCCAGCAGTTTCGGCGGACTGGAGCAGTACTTC	CASSFGGLEQYF
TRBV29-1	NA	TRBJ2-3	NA	TGCAGCGTTGAGGGGAGAACCAGAGGAGATACGCAGTATTTT	CSVEGRTRGDTQYF
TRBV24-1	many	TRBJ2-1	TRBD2	TGTGCCACCAGTGCCTCGACTAGCGGGAGAGTCAATGAGCAGTTCTTC	CATSASTSGRVNEQFF
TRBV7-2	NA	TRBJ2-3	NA	TGTGCCAGCAGCCTGCGGCGGGGCCGCGCAGATACGCAGTATTTT	CASSLRRGRADTQYF
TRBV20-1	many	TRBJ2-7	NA	TGCAGTGCTAGTTTGTCTCGGTCTAGCTCCTACGAGCAGTACTTC	CSASLSRSSSYEQYF
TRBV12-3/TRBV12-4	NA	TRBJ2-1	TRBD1	TGTGCCAGCAGGGACAGGGGACCTTCCTACAATGAGCAGTTCTTC	CASRDRGPSYNEQFF
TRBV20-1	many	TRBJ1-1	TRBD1	TGCAGTGCAAAGCCGCCTGGGACAGCAAACACTGAAGCTTTCTTT	CSAKPPGTANTEAFF
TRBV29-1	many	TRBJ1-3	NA	TGCAGCGTTGGTTCCTACACGAGCTCTGGAAACACCATATATTTT	CSVGSYTSSGNTIYF
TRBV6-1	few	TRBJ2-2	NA	TGTGCCACCGCGGGGAACCCCACCGGGGAGCTGTTTTTT	CATAGNPTGELFF
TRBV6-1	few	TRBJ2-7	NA	TGTGCCAGCAGCCCATCGAACAAGGCGGCCTACGAGCAGTACTTC	CASSPSNKAAYEQYF
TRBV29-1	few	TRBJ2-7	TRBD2	TGCAGCGTTGCTGCTAGCGGTACTGCAGGCGAGCAGTACTTC	CSVAASGTAGEQYF
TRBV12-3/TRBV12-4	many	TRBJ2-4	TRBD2	TGTGCCAGCAGACGGACTAGCCTTAAAAACATTCAGTACTTC	CASRRTSLKNIQYF
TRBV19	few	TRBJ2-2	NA	TGTGCCAGTAGTATAGGCCCCCCCAGGGCGGGTACTACCGGGGAGCTGTTTTTT	CASSIGPPRAGTTGELFF
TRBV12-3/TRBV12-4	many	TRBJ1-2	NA	TGTGCCAGCAGTTCCCCCGGGACCCTAACGAGGGCAGCTAACTATGGCTACACCTTC	CASSSPGTLTRAANYGYTF
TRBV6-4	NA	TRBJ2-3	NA	TGTGCCAGCAGTGAAGTATACACAGATACGCAGTATTTT	CASSEVYTDTQYF
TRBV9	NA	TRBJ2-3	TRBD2	TGTGCCAGCAGCGTCCTAGCGGGTCGCACAGATACGCAGTATTTT	CASSVLAGRTDTQYF
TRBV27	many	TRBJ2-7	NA	TGTGCCAGCAGTCCCAACAGGGCCCCGGTAAAGGAGCAGTACTTC	CASSPNRAPVKEQYF
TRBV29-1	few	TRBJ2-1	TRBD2	TGCAGCGTTGAAGGGGCTAGCGGGTTCTCCTACAATGAGCAGTTCTTC	CSVEGASGFSYNEQFF
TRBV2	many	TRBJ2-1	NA	TGTGCCAGCAGGGTGCTGTCCGCGGATGAGCAGTTCTTC	CASRVLSADEQFF
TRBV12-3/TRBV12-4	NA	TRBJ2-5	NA	TGTGCCAGCAGTTTAGCGGCAAGGAAACAGGAGACCCAGTACTTC	CASSLAARKQETQYF
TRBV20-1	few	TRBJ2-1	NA	TGCAGTGCTAGAAACTGGCGGAGCCAATACAATGAGCAGTTCTTC	CSARNWRSQYNEQFF
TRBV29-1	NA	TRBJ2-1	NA	TGCAGCGTTGACGGTCTAGCGCCGAGCTCCTACAATGAGCAGTTCTTC	CSVDGLAPSSYNEQFF
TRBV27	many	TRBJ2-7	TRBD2	TGTGCCAGCAGTTTATCAGCGGGAGTATACGAGCAGTACTTC	CASSLSAGVYEQYF
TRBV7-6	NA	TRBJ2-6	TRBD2	TGTGCCAGCAGCTTATGGGAGGGGCTTGGGGCCAACGTCCTGACTTTC	CASSLWEGLGANVLTF
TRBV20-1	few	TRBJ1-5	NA	TGCAGTGCTAGAGGGGGCGGGAATAGCAATCAGCCCCAGCATTTT	CSARGGGNSNQPQHF
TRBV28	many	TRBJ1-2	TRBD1	TGTGCCAGCAGTTTGTCAGGGGGCCCTGAGGATGGCTACACCTTC	CASSLSGGPEDGYTF
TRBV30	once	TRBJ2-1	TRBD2	TGTGCCTGGAGTTGGGCGGGTGGGACTAGCGAGAATGAGCAGTTCTTC	CAWSWAGGTSENEQFF
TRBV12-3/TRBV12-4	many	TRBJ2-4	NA	TGTGCCAGCAGTTTACGGACACCCGTAGCCAAAAACATTCAGTACTTC	CASSLRTPVAKNIQYF
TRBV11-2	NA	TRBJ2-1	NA	TGTGCCAGCAGCTCTGAGGGGACTCCTCTCAATGAGCAGTTCTTC	CASSSEGTPLNEQFF
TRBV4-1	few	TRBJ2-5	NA	TGCGCCAGCAGCCAAGATCCGGGATTTTTGGGGACCCAGTACTTC	CASSQDPGFLGTQYF
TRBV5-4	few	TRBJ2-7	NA	TGTGCCAGCAGCTTGGAACCGGGGAAGAGCTCCTACGAGCAGTACTTC	CASSLEPGKSSYEQYF
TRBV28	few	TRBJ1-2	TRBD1	TGTGCCAGCAGTCAAGACAGGGGGCGCCGAGGCTACACCTTC	CASSQDRGRRGYTF
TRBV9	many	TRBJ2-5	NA	TGTGCCAGCAGCGTGGAATCTTACGGGGAGACCCAGTACTTC	CASSVESYGETQYF
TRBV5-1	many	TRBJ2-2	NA	TGCGCCAGCAGCTTGTGGAGCGGGAACACCGGGGAGCTGTTTTTT	CASSLWSGNTGELFF
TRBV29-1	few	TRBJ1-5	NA	TGCAGCGTTGTAGACAGTTATAGCAATCAGCCCCAGCATTTT	CSVVDSYSNQPQHF
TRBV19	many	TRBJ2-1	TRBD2	TGTGCCAGCCGAAGTGGAGCGGGAGGACATGAGCAGTTCTTC	CASRSGAGGHEQFF
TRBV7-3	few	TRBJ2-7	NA	TGTGCCAGCAGCTTAATAGGGCCCTCCTACGAGCAGTACTTC	CASSLIGPSYEQYF
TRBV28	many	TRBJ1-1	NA	TGTGCCAGCAGTTTAGTAGGGGGGAACACTGAAGCTTTCTTT	CASSLVGGNTEAFF
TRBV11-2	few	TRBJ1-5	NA	TGTGCCAGCAGCGTGAATCCAGGGTCCGATCAGCCCCAGCATTTT	CASSVNPGSDQPQHF